What follows describes a single TCR beta chain. Its specificity is not known. These data originate in a study of blood T cells in healthy people across ages. Study findings and constraints: Naive CD4+ cells and diversity were both higher in long-lived donors than in aged donors.

CDR1 and CDR2 (germline): ENHRY, SYGVKD. V gave up 2 bases and J gave up 0 bases, with 5 bases separating them. The CDR3 sequence is 14 residues long. For the second PCR, which ran for about 6 to 11 cycles, a sample-barcoded 5' primer and a J-beta primer mix were used. TCRdb passed the 5' RACE reads through MiXCR, listing each CDR3 protein once. The sample comprises about 570,000 distinct CDR3 sequences, around a quarter of which are singletons, and over 3.5% rests with the top ten. A further study also used this sample, focusing on T cells of mothers and their children. That paper adds: A few healthy Caucasian mothers, along with their six children, served as the donors. Per 15 ul, 1.5 ug of RNA was used, with all extracted RNA going into cDNA synthesis. About 3.1 million TCR beta reads per child versus over 9.5 million per mother.

Sequencing was performed on blood. This receptor was obtained from a boy aged 2-9 years in good health. The rearrangement links TRBV10-3 to TRBJ1-5, with D unclear. The CDR3: CAISEGYSNQPQHF. CDR3 bases: TGTGCCATCAGTGAGGGGTATAGCAATCAGCCCCAGCATTTT.